This T cell receptor beta chain stems from a study of OX40 agonist ivuxolimab in advanced cancers. Study details: An agonistic human IgG2 monoclonal antibody against OX40 (CD134) was given.

A remark on this clone: Its antigen is unknown.

General study results and limits: CD8+ T cells were the subset that, on average, had more expanded clones than CD4+.

The repertoire was sequenced with immunoSEQ multiplex PCR; TCRdb's copy has only in-frame clones and lacks some. In the table there are about 77,000 clones, more than 80% of which are singletons. This clonotype was obtained from an adult with an advanced solid tumor such as melanoma, head and neck, liver or kidney cancer. The specimen was CD4+ or CD8+ T cells sorted from blood, collected in a trial of the OX40 agonist ivuxolimab.

CDR3 nucleotides: TGTGCCAGCAGCCAACGCCCCGCACAGTACTTC. Protein sequence: CASSQRPAQYF. This chain uses TRBV4-2 with TRBJ2-5; D call uncertain. Germline CDR1 is LGHNA and CDR2 is YNFKEQ. The CDR3 sequence is 11 residues long. V was clipped by 2 bases and J by 11 bases, with 9 bases between them.